A single sample gave rise to the 30 T cell receptor beta chains below, sequenced in a study of Ad26.COV2.S vaccination and SARS-CoV-2 variants. Sequencing was performed with immunoSEQ multiplex PCR; in TCRdb, only in-frame clones are kept and a portion is missing. The data show a few hundred thousand clones, around 91% seen once. Documented treatment: some 20 received Ad26.COV2.S at low or high dose, single or two shots; roughly 5 received placebo; per-sample allocation not given. On day 63 after the first injection, vaccine and placebo recipients gave samples. The material was peripheral blood, obtained in a trial of Ad26.COV2.S vaccine versus placebo. These TCRs come from a person between 18 and 60 years old who received the Ad26.COV2.S COVID-19 vaccine or a placebo.

The table lists this clone with a count of one. This chain links TRBV30 with TRBJ1-1, with D perhaps TRBD1 (5 bases). This CDR3 spans 14 amino acids. CDR1 is GTSNPN and CDR2 is SVGIG in the germline V gene (reference sequence). The V end was cut by 2 bases, the J end by 2 bases, with 12 bases between. The CDR3: CAWSPGTANTEAFF. The CDR3 DNA reads as TGTGCCTGGAGTCCAGGGACGGCAAACACTGAAGCTTTCTTT. Supplemented by reference TRBV30 and TRBJ1-1, the full variable domain reads SQTIHQWPATLVQPVGSPLSLECTVEGTSNPNLYWYRQAAGRGLQLLFYSVGIGQISSEVPQNLSASRPQDRQFILSSKKLLLSDSGFYLCAWSPGTANTEAFFGQGTRLTVV.

The chain is built from TRBV29-1 and TRBJ1-4, with TRBD1 matching 9 bases. V gave up 6 bases and J gave up 7 bases; unmatched junction bases: 6. Germline V gene lookup returns CDR1 SQVTM and CDR2 ANQGSEA. This CDR3 comprises 13 residues. The DNA for the CDR3 is TGCAGCGTAACCGGGACAGGGAGTGAAAAACTGTTTTTT. It codes for CSVTGTGSEKLFF. Supplemented by reference TRBV29-1 and TRBJ1-4, the full variable domain reads SAVISQKPSRDICQRGTSLTIQCQVDSQVTMMFWYRQQPGQSLTLIATANQGSEATYESGFVIDKFPISRPNLTFSTLTVSNMSPEDSSIYLCSVTGTGSEKLFFGSGTQLSVL.

This sequence joins TRBV19 and TRBJ1-2; the D is unclear. Germline V gene sequence: CDR1 LNHDA, CDR2 SQIVND (reference sequence). Trimming took off 0 bases at V and 5 bases at J, with 10 bases between the two ends. CDR3 size: 14 residues. The CDR3 bases are TGTGCCAGTAGTATAGATCGGGGTCATTATGGCTACACCTTC. This translates into CASSIDRGHYGYTF.

The chain has TRBV20-1 and TRBJ2-7; tentatively, D is TRBD1 (5 bases). The CDR3 is made up of 9 amino acids. V lost 7 bases and J 6 bases, leaving 7 bases between the germline ends. Germline-derived CDR1 and CDR2 are DFQATT and SNEGSKA (reference sequence). CDR3 nucleotide sequence: TGCAGTGTGGGGCGCGAGCAGTACTTC. It translates to CSVGREQYF.

The chain employs TRBV28 and TRBJ2-7; TRBD2 agrees at 10 bases. The J segment lost 0 bases and the V segment lost 4 bases, leaving 3 bases of the junction unmatched. Germline V gives CDR1 MDHEN, CDR2 SYDVKM. CDR3 length equals 15 residues. CDR3 loop: CASSSGLAVSYEQYF. CDR3 nucleotide sequence: TGTGCCAGCAGTTCCGGACTAGCGGTCTCCTACGAGCAGTACTTC.

The CDR3 spells CASSRGGRSYEQYF. DNA for the CDR3: TGTGCCAGCAGCCGAGGGGGCCGGAGCTACGAGCAGTACTTC. V is TRBV13 and J is TRBJ2-7; 7 bases match TRBD1. The CDR3 covers 14 residues. The V and J ends lost 5 bases and 3 bases, in that order; junction bases with no gene match: 7. Per the germline V gene, CDR1 is PRHDT and CDR2 is FYEKMQ (reference sequence).

The chain carries TRBV28 and TRBJ1-5, with 7 nucleotides matching TRBD1. Germline V gives CDR1 MDHEN, CDR2 SYDVKM. Unmatched junction bases numbered 12, after V lost 4 bases and J lost 15 bases. CDR3 length: 13 residues. CDR3 amino acids: CASSSRDSLKWHF. CDR3 bases: TGTGCCAGCAGTTCCCGGGACAGTCTAAAATGGCATTTT.

The genes are TRBV28 and TRBJ2-7; TRBD2 might be the D (7 bases). V lost 6 bases and J lost 4, with 16 bases in between. This CDR3 is built from 14 residues. Germline loops: CDR1 MDHEN, CDR2 SYDVKM. In DNA, the CDR3 is TGTGCCAGCAGCCTCGTGGGGGGGCAGTACGAGCAGTACTTC. Its translation is CASSLVGGQYEQYF.

The chain joins TRBV4-2 to TRBJ1-5; D is perhaps TRBD1 (5 bases). This CDR3 region has 15 residues. The V and J ends lost 0 bases and 6 bases respectively, with 12 bases between them. Germline V CDR1 and CDR2: LGHNA, YNFKEQ. The CDR3: CASSQDWGGAQPQHF. In nucleotides, the CDR3 is TGTGCCAGCAGCCAAGATTGGGGGGGAGCTCAGCCCCAGCATTTT.

The chain employs TRBV29-1 and TRBJ2-7, with 8 positions matching TRBD1. The CDR3 loop spans 14 amino acids. Germline V lookup: CDR1 SQVTM, CDR2 ANQGSEA. The V and J ends lost 8 bases and 0 bases, in that order; junction bases with no gene match: 9. CDR3 nucleotide sequence: TGCAGCTTCCGGGACAGGAAGAGCTCCTACGAGCAGTACTTC. This translates into CSFRDRKSSYEQYF.

V usage is TRBV7-2 and J usage is TRBJ1-2; TRBD1 aligns across 9 bases. The CDR3 has 13 residues. J lost 6 bases, V lost 4 bases, and 3 bases had no gene match. Germline V lookup: CDR1 SGHTA, CDR2 FQGNSA. The DNA of the CDR3 is TGTGCCAGCAGCTCGGGACAGGGAAATGGCTACACCTTC. Encoded protein: CASSSGQGNGYTF.

The chain links TRBV24-1 to TRBJ2-3, with a tentative D call TRBD1 (6 bases). The V and J ends lost 4 bases and 3 bases respectively, with 13 bases between them. The CDR3 length is 15 residues. In germline, CDR1 is KGHDR, CDR2 SFDVKD. The CDR3 sequence: CATSDPRGQTDTQYF. As DNA, the CDR3 is TGTGCCACCAGTGACCCCCGTGGACAGACAGATACGCAGTATTTT.

This sequence joins TRBV6-6 and TRBJ1-3; D ambiguous. The CDR3 consists of 16 residues. V was shortened by 6 bases and J by 0 bases, with 15 bases between the two germline ends. Germline V gene lookup returns CDR1 MNHNY and CDR2 SVGAGI (reference sequence). CDR3 residues: CASRSPQTNSGNTIYF. The CDR3 region has the DNA TGTGCCAGCAGATCCCCCCAAACCAACTCTGGAAACACCATATATTTT.

The CDR3 nucleotides read TGTGCCAGCACGACCCTCTACAATGAGCAGTTCTTC. Translated, it gives CASTTLYNEQFF. V gene TRBV7-2 combines with J gene TRBJ2-1; no clear D. Germline V gene sequence: CDR1 SGHTA, CDR2 FQGNSA. V lost 7 bases to trimming and J lost 3 bases, with 7 bases between them. The CDR3 is 12 amino acids.

The chain combines TRBV10-2 with TRBJ1-2; TRBD1 matches at 8 bases. The germline V gene has CDR1 WSHSY and CDR2 SAAADI. J lost 7 bases, V lost 7 bases, and 8 bases had no gene match. This CDR3 is built from 13 residues. The CDR3 region has the DNA TGCGCCAGCACCTCAGGGGGCCGGAGTGGCTACACCTTC. This codes for CASTSGGRSGYTF.

The rearrangement links TRBV28 to TRBJ1-5, with 9 nucleotides matching TRBD1. This CDR3 is built from 15 residues. Germline CDR1 and CDR2: MDHEN and SYDVKM. V was clipped by 3 bases and J by 5 bases; unmatched bases: 5. The CDR3 is CASSLGQGFDQPQHF. CDR3 DNA: TGTGCCAGCAGTTTGGGACAGGGATTCGATCAGCCCCAGCATTTT.

This sequence joins TRBV10-1 and TRBJ2-1, with 8 bases that match TRBD1. Per the germline V gene, CDR1 is WNHNN and CDR2 is SYGVQD (reference sequence). This CDR3 spans 12 amino acids. V was clipped by 2 bases and J by 12 bases; unmatched bases: 3. CDR3 sequence (DNA): TGCGCCAGCAGTGAGCCCGGGACAGGGCAGTTCTTC. Translation: CASSEPGTGQFF.

This sequence joins TRBV6-5 and TRBJ2-7; D remains ambiguous. The germline V and J ends were trimmed by 6 bases and 2 bases, with 11 bases remaining between them. Germline V gene lookup returns CDR1 MNHEY and CDR2 SVGAGI. The CDR3 has 13 amino acids. Here the CDR3 DNA reads TGTGCCAGCAGGGTCCAAGCCCCCTACGAGCAGTACTTC. This encodes CASRVQAPYEQYF.

CDR3 nucleotides: TGTGCCAGTAGTAAGGGACAGGGTCGAACCGAGGGCAATCAGCCCCAGCATTTT. It is translated as CASSKGQGRTEGNQPQHF. V is TRBV19 and J is TRBJ1-5; 9 bases map to TRBD1. Per germline, CDR1 LNHDA and CDR2 SQIVND (reference sequence). Germline trimming cut 4 bases from V and 2 bases from J; bases unmatched to any gene: 12. The CDR3 totals 18 residues.

V gene TRBV19 combines with J gene TRBJ2-1, with 9 bases identical to TRBD2. CDR3 length equals 13 residues. V lost 6 bases to trimming and J lost 7 bases; unmatched junction nucleotides: 4. CDR1 is LNHDA and CDR2 is SQIVND in the germline V gene (reference sequence). The CDR3 region has the DNA TGTGCCAGTAGGGGACTAGCCGGGAATGAGCAGTTCTTC. Amino acids: CASRGLAGNEQFF.

V usage is TRBV5-1 and J usage is TRBJ1-5; no clear D gene. The V end lost 0 bases, the J end lost 3 bases, and 10 bases lay between the germline ends. This CDR3 region has 15 residues. From germline, CDR1 is SGHRS and CDR2 YFSETQ. The DNA of the CDR3 is TGCGCCAGCAGCTTGGATGGGTTTACCAATCAGCCCCAGCATTTT. Residues: CASSLDGFTNQPQHF. The variable domain in full, with the rest retrieved from reference TRBV5-1 and TRBJ1-5, is KAGVTQTPRYLIKTRGQQVTLSCSPISGHRSVSWYQQTPGQGLQFLFEYFSETQRNKGNFPGRFSGRQFSNSRSEMNVSTLELGDSALYLCASSLDGFTNQPQHFGDGTRLSIL.

This chain connects TRBV30 to TRBJ2-4; D is undetermined. V lost 7 bases, J lost 4 bases, and 5 bases lay in between. CDR1 is GTSNPN, CDR2 SVGIG, per germline (reference sequence). The CDR3 is 10 amino acids. DNA of the CDR3: TGTGCCTTGAAAAAAAACATTCAGTACTTC. Its protein is CALKKNIQYF.

This clone has only one observation. The chain employs TRBV9 and TRBJ1-3, with D maybe TRBD1 (6 bases). The CDR3 is 17 amino acids. The germline CDR1 and CDR2 sequences are SGDLS and YYNGEE. With 0 bases removed from V and 0 bases from J, the gap between germline ends came to 13 bases. The CDR3 bases are TGTGCCAGCAGCGTAGCTACGGACAGCGACTCTGGAAACACCATATATTTT. This gives the protein CASSVATDSDSGNTIYF.

This chain uses TRBV28 with TRBJ1-4; TRBD1 matches 8 bases. The CDR3 length is 14 residues. Germline values: CDR1 MDHEN, CDR2 SYDVKM. V shed 6 bases and J 4 bases; nucleotides not matched to a gene: 4. The CDR3 loop reads CASSRTGSNEKLFF. The CDR3 nucleotides read TGTGCCAGCAGCCGGACAGGGAGTAATGAAAAACTGTTTTTT.

V and J are TRBV19 and TRBJ2-1, with D unclear. Trimming cost V 3 bases and J 9 bases, with 9 bases left between them. This CDR3 is 12 amino acids long. Germline V CDR1 and CDR2: LNHDA, SQIVND (reference sequence). This CDR3 reads CASSIGPSEQFF. CDR3 DNA: TGTGCCAGTAGTATCGGCCCTTCTGAGCAGTTCTTC.

The V call is TRBV5-1, the J call TRBJ1-2; TRBD1 is a possible D gene (5 bases). With 5 bases removed from V and 10 bases from J, the gap between germline ends came to 18 bases. Germline V gene lookup returns CDR1 SGHRS and CDR2 YFSETQ. This CDR3 region has 13 residues. In DNA form, the CDR3 reads TGCGCCAGCAGTTCACGGGGACCCTCCGCCTACACCTTC. This encodes CASSSRGPSAYTF.

The chain uses TRBV30 and TRBJ2-1; possibly TRBD1 or TRBD2 for D (7 bases each). This CDR3 has 14 amino acids. The V and J ends lost 5 bases and 3 bases respectively, with 14 bases between them. CDR1 is GTSNPN and CDR2 is SVGIG in the germline V gene (reference sequence). The CDR3 coding sequence is TGTGCCTGGGGTGGCAGGGGGGGCTACAATGAGCAGTTCTTC. This codes for CAWGGRGGYNEQFF.

This chain connects TRBV7-2 to TRBJ2-7; no firm D call. Trimming shortened V by 3 bases and J by 2 bases, and 20 bases separated the two germline ends. CDR1 and CDR2 from the germline V gene are SGHTA and FQGNSA. The CDR3 covers 17 residues. The CDR3 loop is CASSFTSTVSLPYEQYF. CDR3 bases: TGTGCCAGCAGCTTTACATCCACGGTATCCCTCCCCTACGAGCAGTACTTC. Supplemented by reference TRBV7-2 and TRBJ2-7, the full variable domain reads GAGVSQSPSNKVTEKGKDVELRCDPISGHTALYWYRQSLGQGLEFLIYFQGNSAPDKSGLPSDRFSAERTGGSVSTLTIQRTQQEDSAVYLCASSFTSTVSLPYEQYFGPGTRLTVT.

The genes are TRBV2 and TRBJ1-3; 8 bases match TRBD1. Germline V CDR1 and CDR2: SNHLY, FYNNEI. This CDR3 is 14 amino acids long. V shed 4 bases, J shed 3 bases, and the junction held 2 bases outside the gene matches. The CDR3 spells CASSVDRGGNTIYF. The CDR3 region has the DNA TGTGCCAGCAGTGTAGACAGGGGTGGAAACACCATATATTTT. Supplemented by reference TRBV2 and TRBJ1-3, the full variable domain reads EPEVTQTPSHQVTQMGQEVILRCVPISNHLYFYWYRQILGQKVEFLVSFYNNEISEKSEIFDDQFSVERPDGSNFTLKIRSTKLEDSAMYFCASSVDRGGNTIYFGEGSWLTVV.

This chain links TRBV6-1 with TRBJ2-3; TRBD2 agrees at 11 bases. CDR1 and CDR2 (germline): MNHNS, SASEGT. The J segment lost 11 bases and the V segment lost 7 bases, leaving 8 bases of the junction unmatched. CDR3 length: 13 amino acids. Here the CDR3 reads CASNLAGGGRQYF. CDR3 in DNA: TGTGCCAGCAATCTAGCGGGGGGAGGGAGGCAGTATTTT.